This T cell receptor beta chain originates from a study of OX40 agonist ivuxolimab in advanced cancers. Method: immunoSEQ multiplex PCR; TCRdb's copy keeps in-frame clones and lacks some. This sample yields approximately 70,000 clones, of which 70% to 90% are seen a single time; approximately 2.3% belongs to the top ten. The CDR3 has 14 amino acids. Germline assignment: CDR1 MGHRA and CDR2 YSYEKL. V dropped 5 bases and J dropped 8 bases, with 17 bases sitting between them. Sequencing used CD4+ or CD8+ T cells sorted from blood, obtained in a trial of the OX40 agonist ivuxolimab. This rearrangement joins TRBV4-1 to TRBJ2-3; maybe TRBD2 (5 bases). The source of this sequence is an adult with an advanced solid tumor such as melanoma, head and neck, liver or kidney cancer. CDR3 sequence (DNA): TGCGCCAGCAGCTTCCCCGGACTGGGGAGTACGCAGTATTTT. Translating it yields CASSFPGLGSTQYF.